Sequencing of this TCR beta chain was carried out in a study of vaccination and CD4 T cells after COVID-19. This clonotype has just a few counts. What it binds is not known. Documented time point: late sampling 161 to 241 days after vaccination in a few convalescent patients. Treatment meaning: roughly 10-day PBMC culture with coronavirus spike peptide pools or control peptides (ViraFEST assay). In germline, CDR1 is LNHNV, CDR2 YYDKDF (reference sequence). V lost 5 bases and J lost 1, with 20 bases in between. The CDR3 sequence is 17 residues long. An Oncomine TCR Beta short-read assay was used to sequence the DNA from cultured CD4+ T cells. In TCRdb, the PCR reads were re-called with MiXCR into one record per CDR3 protein. Of 20,000 to 25,000 distinct CDR3 sequences in the sample, approximately 29% are singletons; the top ten hold 10% to 12%.

The sequences come from CD4+ T cells from blood, cultured in vitro, collected about 7 months after SARS-CoV-2 vaccination. This chain links TRBV15 with TRBJ2-5; D gene ambiguous. The source is a human donor who had recovered from COVID-19. CDR3 DNA: TGTGCCACCAGCCGCTACCCCAATAGGATCTCCCAAGAGACCCAGTACTTC. Translation gives CATSRYPNRISQETQYF.